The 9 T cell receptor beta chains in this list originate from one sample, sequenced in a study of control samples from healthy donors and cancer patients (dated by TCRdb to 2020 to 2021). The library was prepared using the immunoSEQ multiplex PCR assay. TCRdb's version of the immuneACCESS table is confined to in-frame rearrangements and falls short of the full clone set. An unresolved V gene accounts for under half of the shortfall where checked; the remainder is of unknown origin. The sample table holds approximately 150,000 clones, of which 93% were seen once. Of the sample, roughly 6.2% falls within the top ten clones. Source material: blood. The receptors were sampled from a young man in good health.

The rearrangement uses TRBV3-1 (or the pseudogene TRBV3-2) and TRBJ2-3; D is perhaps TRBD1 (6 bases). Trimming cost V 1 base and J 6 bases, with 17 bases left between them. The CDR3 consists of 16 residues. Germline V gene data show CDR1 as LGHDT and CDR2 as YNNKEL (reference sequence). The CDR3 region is CASSQGSGVPGDTQYF. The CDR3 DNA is TGTGCCAGCAGCCAAGGTTCAGGGGTCCCCGGTGATACGCAGTATTTT.

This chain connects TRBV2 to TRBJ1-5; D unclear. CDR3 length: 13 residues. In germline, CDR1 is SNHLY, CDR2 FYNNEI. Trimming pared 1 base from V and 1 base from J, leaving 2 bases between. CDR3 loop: CASSEGSNQPQHF. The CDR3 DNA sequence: TGTGCCAGCAGTGAAGGCAGCAATCAGCCCCAGCATTTT.

CDR3: CASKSPTELRLGLGQYF. CDR3 DNA sequence: TGTGCCAGCAAGTCCCCGACGGAACTGAGACTAGGCCTGGGGCAGTACTTC. This chain uses TRBV2 with TRBJ2-7; weak D call: TRBD2 (6 bases). The V gene's germline CDR1 is SNHLY and CDR2 FYNNEI. This CDR3 region has 17 residues. The V gene lost 7 bases and the J gene lost 9 bases, with 31 bases spanning the gap.

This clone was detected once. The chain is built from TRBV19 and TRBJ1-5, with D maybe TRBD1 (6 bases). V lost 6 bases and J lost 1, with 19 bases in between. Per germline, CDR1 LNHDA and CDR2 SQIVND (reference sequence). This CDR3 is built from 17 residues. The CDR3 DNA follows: TGTGCCAGTAGCTGTCCTACCGGGACACAGAGCAATCAGCCCCAGCATTTT. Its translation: CASSCPTGTQSNQPQHF.

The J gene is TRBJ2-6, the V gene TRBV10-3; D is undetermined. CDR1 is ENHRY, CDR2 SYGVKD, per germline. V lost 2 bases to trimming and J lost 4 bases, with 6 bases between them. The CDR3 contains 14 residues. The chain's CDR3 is CAISEREGANVLTF. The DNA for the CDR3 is TGTGCCATCAGTGAGAGAGAGGGGGCCAACGTCCTGACTTTC.

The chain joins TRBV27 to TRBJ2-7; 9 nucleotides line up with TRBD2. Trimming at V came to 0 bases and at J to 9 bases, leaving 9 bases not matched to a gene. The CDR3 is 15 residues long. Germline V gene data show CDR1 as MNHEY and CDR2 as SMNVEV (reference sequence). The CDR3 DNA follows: TGTGCCAGCAGTTTATCGGGCGGGGGGGTCCGGTGGCAGTACTTC. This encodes CASSLSGGGVRWQYF.

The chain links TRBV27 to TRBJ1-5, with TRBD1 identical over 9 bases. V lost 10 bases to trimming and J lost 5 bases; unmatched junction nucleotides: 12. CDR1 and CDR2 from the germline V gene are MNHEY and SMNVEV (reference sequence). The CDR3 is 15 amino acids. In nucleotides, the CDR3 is TGTGCCACCTCTACCCCGGACAGGGGCTATCAGCCCCAGCATTTT. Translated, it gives CATSTPDRGYQPQHF.

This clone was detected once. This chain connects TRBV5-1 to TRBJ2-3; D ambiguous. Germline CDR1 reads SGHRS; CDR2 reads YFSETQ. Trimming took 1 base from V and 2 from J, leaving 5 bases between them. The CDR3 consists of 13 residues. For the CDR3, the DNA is TGCGCCAGCAGCTTGACCAACACAGATACGCAGTATTTT. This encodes CASSLTNTDTQYF.

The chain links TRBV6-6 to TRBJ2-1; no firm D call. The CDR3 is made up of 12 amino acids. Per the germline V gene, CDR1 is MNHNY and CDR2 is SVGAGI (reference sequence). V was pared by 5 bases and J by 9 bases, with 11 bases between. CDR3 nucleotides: TGTGCCAGCAGTGCACGCCAGCTTGAGCAGTTCTTC. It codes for CASSARQLEQFF.